Listed here are 31 T cell receptor beta chains from one sample, sequenced in a study of a mutant IDH1 vaccine in newly diagnosed glioma. Libraries were prepared by immunoSEQ multiplex PCR; TCRdb keeps only in-frame clonotypes and omits some of them. Seen here are about 36,000 clones, approximately 92% observed once, and the top ten hold 15% to 20%. Specified time point: baseline, week 1 (first vaccination visit). Specified treatment: pre-vaccination baseline after standard-of-care therapy. The material was PBMCs, obtained from a glioma patient treated with radiotherapy, temozolomide or both. The receptors were gathered from a man between 18 and 29 years old with glioma.

The V and J genes are TRBV5-1 and TRBJ2-1; possible D gene TRBD2, 6 bases. Germline V gene lookup returns CDR1 SGHRS and CDR2 YFSETQ. V was clipped by 2 bases and J by 3 bases, with 9 bases between them. The length of the CDR3 is 14 residues. In DNA, the CDR3 is TGCGCCAGCAGCTTCGGGGGAGGCTACAATGAGCAGTTCTTC. As protein: CASSFGGGYNEQFF.

A few counts support this clone. V and J are TRBV7-8 and TRBJ1-1; 9 bases line up with TRBD1. Trimming took 4 bases from V and 6 from J; bases not matched to a gene: 6. The CDR3 covers 14 residues. Per germline, CDR1 SGHVS and CDR2 FQNEAQ. DNA of the CDR3: TGTGCCAGCAGCTCTCGGACAGGGGAAGCTGAAGCTTTCTTT. Protein sequence: CASSSRTGEAEAFF.

This chain links TRBV7-2 with TRBJ2-7, with a possible D match to TRBD2 (6 bases). Deletions cut 4 bases from V and 5 bases from J, with 18 bases between. The CDR3 is made up of 15 amino acids. Germline values: CDR1 SGHTA, CDR2 FQGNSA. As DNA, the CDR3 is TGTGCCAGCAGCTACCGACTGGCGGGGTCGGACGAGCAGTACTTC. Protein product: CASSYRLAGSDEQYF. Combining the CDR3 with reference TRBV7-2 and TRBJ2-7 gives the whole variable domain GAGVSQSPSNKVTEKGKDVELRCDPISGHTALYWYRQSLGQGLEFLIYFQGNSAPDKSGLPSDRFSAERTGGSVSTLTIQRTQQEDSAVYLCASSYRLAGSDEQYFGPGTRLTVT.

The chain uses TRBV5-1 and TRBJ2-5; 9 bases align to TRBD2. The germline V gene has CDR1 SGHRS and CDR2 YFSETQ. CDR3 length: 15 residues. V dropped 0 bases and J dropped 4; count of bases not matched to a gene: 4. CDR3 sequence (DNA): TGCGCCAGCAGCTTGGGGACTAGCGAGGGAGAGACCCAGTACTTC. It specifies CASSLGTSEGETQYF.

The rearrangement uses TRBV29-1 and TRBJ1-1; D is unresolved. Trimming cost V 4 bases and J 4 bases, with 10 bases left between them. There are 12 residues in the CDR3. Germline CDR1 is SQVTM and CDR2 is ANQGSEA. CDR3 loop: CSVAGVGTEAFF. The CDR3 nucleotides are TGCAGCGTTGCCGGGGTGGGCACTGAAGCTTTCTTT.

This clone appeared once. CDR3 region: CASSGDRDETQYF. As DNA, the CDR3 is TGTGCCAGCAGTGGGGACAGGGATGAGACCCAGTACTTC. This chain joins TRBV2 and TRBJ2-5, with 9 nucleotides matching TRBD1. The CDR3 length is 13 residues. Looked up from germline, CDR1 is SNHLY and CDR2 is FYNNEI. V lost 4 bases and J lost 5; bases outside the gene matches: 2. The full variable domain, with the rest looked up from reference TRBV2 and TRBJ2-5, is EPEVTQTPSHQVTQMGQEVILRCVPISNHLYFYWYRQILGQKVEFLVSFYNNEISEKSEIFDDQFSVERPDGSNFTLKIRSTKLEDSAMYFCASSGDRDETQYFGPGTRLLVL.

The V call is TRBV30, the J call TRBJ1-6; no clear D. V was shortened by 1 base and J by 4 bases, with 8 bases between the two germline ends. CDR1 is GTSNPN, CDR2 SVGIG, per germline (reference sequence). CDR3 length: 14 residues. This chain's CDR3 is CAWSGGGYNSPLHF. The CDR3 region has the DNA TGTGCCTGGAGTGGTGGCGGTTATAATTCACCCCTCCACTTT.

This rearrangement joins TRBV7-9 to TRBJ2-3; D perhaps matches TRBD2 (6 bases). The germline gives CDR1 SEHNR, CDR2 FQNEAQ (reference sequence). V was trimmed by 4 bases and J by 5 bases, leaving 13 bases between them. The CDR3 sequence is 14 residues long. The CDR3 here is CASSSSSVGDTQYF. The CDR3 nucleotides read TGTGCCAGCAGCTCCTCTAGCGTCGGAGATACGCAGTATTTT.

The chain uses TRBV6-5 and TRBJ1-1, with unresolved D. V was shortened by 6 bases and J by 1 base, with 6 bases between the two germline ends. The germline V gene has CDR1 MNHEY and CDR2 SVGAGI. The CDR3 totals 12 residues. CDR3 in amino acids: CASSPGNTEAFF. DNA for the CDR3: TGTGCCAGCAGCCCCGGGAACACTGAAGCTTTCTTT.

This rearrangement joins TRBV15 to TRBJ2-1; D gene ambiguous. The CDR3 is made up of 16 amino acids. CDR1 and CDR2 from the germline V gene are LNHNV and YYDKDF (reference sequence). Trimming took 0 bases from V and 4 from J, leaving 13 bases between them. The CDR3 reads CATSREELSRYNEQFF. In DNA form, the CDR3 reads TGTGCCACCAGCAGAGAGGAGCTTTCCCGATACAATGAGCAGTTCTTC. The full variable domain, completed using reference TRBV15 and TRBJ2-1, is DAMVIQNPRYQVTQFGKPVTLSCSQTLNHNVMYWYQQKSSQAPKLLFHYYDKDFNNEADTPDNFQSRRPNTSFCFLDIRSPGLGDTAMYLCATSREELSRYNEQFFGPGTRLTVL.

The chain employs TRBV10-1 and TRBJ1-6; 8 bases agree with TRBD1. V shed 2 bases and J 10 bases; nucleotides not matched to a gene: 10. CDR3 length equals 16 residues. Germline assignment: CDR1 WNHNN and CDR2 SYGVQD (reference sequence). The CDR3 nucleotides are TGCGCCAGCAGTGAGGGGACAGGCGGCAGGGGATCACCCCTCCACTTT. Protein product: CASSEGTGGRGSPLHF.

This sequence joins TRBV9 and TRBJ2-7, with 7 bases lining up with TRBD1. The CDR3 is 14 residues long. The trim removed 2 bases at V and 2 bases at J, leaving 4 bases unmatched. Germline assignment: CDR1 SGDLS and CDR2 YYNGEE. CDR3 bases: TGTGCCAGCAGCGTGGGACAGAGAACCTACGAGCAGTACTTC. The encoded protein is CASSVGQRTYEQYF.

The chain is built from TRBV28 and TRBJ1-1, with D uncertain. Germline loops: CDR1 MDHEN, CDR2 SYDVKM. The CDR3 contains 12 residues. V was clipped by 6 bases and J by 10 bases, with 15 bases between them. The CDR3 coding sequence is TGTGCCAGCAGGACCTCGTTACAGTTAGCTTTCTTT. This codes for CASRTSLQLAFF.

This chain links TRBV4-2 with TRBJ1-2; 9 nucleotides match TRBD1. J lost 4 bases, V lost 4 bases, and 4 bases had no gene match. Germline V CDR1 and CDR2: LGHNA, YNFKEQ. The CDR3 length is 14 residues. The CDR3 spells CASSRQGESYGYTF. CDR3 DNA: TGTGCCAGCAGCCGACAGGGGGAGAGCTATGGCTACACCTTC.

The chain joins TRBV13 to TRBJ2-7; D gene unclear. V was pared by 5 bases and J by 2 bases, with 10 bases between. The CDR3 is 13 residues long. CDR1 and CDR2 from the germline V gene are PRHDT and FYEKMQ (reference sequence). The CDR3 loop is CASSPLNPYEQYF. The CDR3 bases are TGTGCCAGCAGCCCACTAAATCCCTACGAGCAGTACTTC.

The V and J genes are TRBV30 and TRBJ1-5; D is ambiguous. The CDR3 is made up of 13 amino acids. The germline V and J ends were trimmed by 2 bases and 3 bases, with 8 bases remaining between them. Germline V gives CDR1 GTSNPN, CDR2 SVGIG (reference sequence). The CDR3 DNA follows: TGTGCCTGGAGTTACACCGCCAATCAGCCCCAGCATTTT. Translated: CAWSYTANQPQHF.

A single count supports this clone. The genes are TRBV6-6 and TRBJ1-5, with D perhaps matching TRBD1 (6 bases). CDR1 is MNHNY, CDR2 SVGAGI, per germline (reference sequence). The length of the CDR3 is 14 residues. The germline V and J ends were trimmed by 2 bases and 5 bases, with 10 bases remaining between them. The CDR3 coding sequence is TGTGCCAGCAGTTACACCGGGGGGCATCAGCCCCAGCATTTT. As protein: CASSYTGGHQPQHF.

The chain combines TRBV11-3 with TRBJ2-5, with D perhaps matching TRBD1 (5 bases). Germline loops: CDR1 SGHNT, CDR2 YENEEA. The CDR3 spans 13 residues. V shed 5 bases and J shed 4 bases, with 11 bases lying between them. This CDR3 is CASSIGQSETQYF. CDR3 sequence (DNA): TGTGCCAGCAGCATAGGACAATCAGAGACCCAGTACTTC.

By sample fraction, this clone is medium-sized (0.01 to 0.1%). This chain connects TRBV6-4 to TRBJ2-2; D not resolved. The CDR3 runs 13 residues. Germline CDR1 MRHNA, CDR2 SNTAGT. The V and J ends lost 2 bases and 4 bases respectively, with 5 bases between them. Here the CDR3 reads CASSDRSTGELFF. Here the CDR3 DNA reads TGTGCCAGCAGTGACCGTTCCACCGGGGAGCTGTTTTTT.

This sequence joins TRBV6-6 and TRBJ2-3; 10 bases are a match to TRBD2. The CDR3 length is 16 residues. Trimming cost V 2 bases and J 4 bases; bases outside gene matches: 6. Germline CDR1 is MNHNY and CDR2 is SVGAGI (reference sequence). CDR3 sequence reads: CASSYGLAGVADTQYF. The CDR3, as DNA: TGTGCCAGCAGTTACGGGCTAGCGGGAGTGGCAGATACGCAGTATTTT.

This clone came up once. The rearrangement joins TRBV6-5 to TRBJ2-5; D unclear. V dropped 6 bases and J dropped 7 bases, with 9 bases sitting between them. Germline V gene sequence: CDR1 MNHEY, CDR2 SVGAGI. This CDR3 contains 11 residues. The CDR3 spells CASRGKGTQYF. The CDR3 DNA reads TGTGCCAGCAGGGGTAAAGGGACCCAGTACTTC.

The J gene is TRBJ2-3, the V gene TRBV29-1; D possibly corresponds to TRBD2 (5 bases). CDR3 length: 11 residues. Germline CDR1 reads SQVTM; CDR2 reads ANQGSEA. V was trimmed by 6 bases and J by 4 bases, leaving 8 bases between them. Written as DNA, the CDR3 is TGCAGCGTACTAGTAGCAGATACGCAGTATTTT. Protein sequence: CSVLVADTQYF.

The V gene is TRBV30, the J gene TRBJ2-5, with unresolved D. With 2 bases removed from V and 5 bases from J, the gap between germline ends came to 15 bases. Germline CDR1 reads GTSNPN; CDR2 reads SVGIG (reference sequence). The CDR3 contains 14 residues. In DNA form, the CDR3 reads TGTGCCTGGAGTCCCGGGCTTGCTACGGAGACCCAGTACTTC. Encoded protein: CAWSPGLATETQYF.

This chain links TRBV19 with TRBJ1-5; D is ambiguous. The CDR3 is 12 amino acids. Trimming stripped 5 bases from V and 5 bases from J, with 7 bases between. Looked up from germline, CDR1 is LNHDA and CDR2 is SQIVND (reference sequence). CDR3 residues: CASSAPYQPQHF. The CDR3 DNA reads as TGTGCCAGTAGTGCCCCGTATCAGCCCCAGCATTTT.

The rearrangement links TRBV14 to TRBJ2-3; 14 nucleotides match TRBD2. The germline gives CDR1 SGHDN, CDR2 FVKESK. The CDR3 spans 18 residues. V gave up 2 bases and J gave up 5 bases; unmatched junction bases: 9. As DNA, the CDR3 is TGTGCCAGCAGCCAACCCAGGGGGACTAGCGGGAGAGGAGATACGCAGTATTTT. Translating gives CASSQPRGTSGRGDTQYF.

The chain joins TRBV19 to TRBJ1-5, with D hard to call. CDR1 LNHDA and CDR2 SQIVND come from the germline V gene (reference sequence). Trimming removed 5 bases at V and 8 bases at J, with 7 bases between. This CDR3 spans 11 amino acids. The CDR3 DNA is TGTGCCAGTAGTGGGAACAAGCCCCAGCATTTT. Protein product: CASSGNKPQHF.

The V and J genes are TRBV5-6 and TRBJ2-7; D is possibly TRBD2 (5 bases). The CDR3 totals 13 residues. Deletions cut 1 base from V and 4 bases from J, with 9 bases between. In germline, CDR1 is SGHDT, CDR2 YYEEEE. CDR3 protein: CASSLIGEYEQYF. Here the CDR3 DNA reads TGTGCCAGCAGCTTGATCGGGGAATACGAGCAGTACTTC.

The chain couples TRBV30 to TRBJ1-5; tentative D call: TRBD1 (5 bases). The CDR3 contains 11 residues. Germline-derived CDR1 and CDR2 are GTSNPN and SVGIG (reference sequence). Between the trimmed V and J ends, which lost 3 bases and 6 bases, there was a span of 6 bases. This chain's CDR3 is CAWSQGQPQHF. CDR3 in DNA: TGTGCCTGGAGCCAGGGTCAGCCCCAGCATTTT.

The rearrangement links TRBV5-1 to TRBJ1-2; D perhaps matches TRBD1 (6 bases). Per germline, CDR1 SGHRS and CDR2 YFSETQ. The germline V and J ends were trimmed by 0 bases and 6 bases, with 12 bases remaining between them. CDR3 length equals 14 residues. The CDR3 loop is CASSLVVDSNGYTF. The CDR3 DNA sequence: TGCGCCAGCAGCTTGGTGGTGGACAGTAATGGCTACACCTTC. The entire variable domain, with the rest obtained from reference TRBV5-1 and TRBJ1-2, is as follows: KAGVTQTPRYLIKTRGQQVTLSCSPISGHRSVSWYQQTPGQGLQFLFEYFSETQRNKGNFPGRFSGRQFSNSRSEMNVSTLELGDSALYLCASSLVVDSNGYTFGSGTRLTVV.

J is TRBJ2-2 and V is TRBV5-1; 9 nucleotides align to TRBD1. Germline trimming cut 4 bases from V and 4 bases from J; bases unmatched to any gene: 5. Germline CDR1 is SGHRS and CDR2 is YFSETQ. The CDR3 consists of 15 residues. The CDR3 DNA is TGCGCCAGCAGCCCGTGGACAGGGGTCACCGGGGAGCTGTTTTTT. It yields the protein CASSPWTGVTGELFF.

This sequence joins TRBV2 and TRBJ2-1, with 9 bases identical to TRBD2. Germline-derived CDR1 and CDR2 are SNHLY and FYNNEI. The V segment lost 8 bases and the J segment 0 bases; nucleotides outside the gene matches: 14. The CDR3 loop spans 18 amino acids. DNA for the CDR3: TGTGCCAGCGGCCAAAGGCGGGAGGGCCGGAGCTCCTACAATGAGCAGTTCTTC. It yields the protein CASGQRREGRSSYNEQFF. The variable domain in full, with the rest retrieved from reference TRBV2 and TRBJ2-1, is EPEVTQTPSHQVTQMGQEVILRCVPISNHLYFYWYRQILGQKVEFLVSFYNNEISEKSEIFDDQFSVERPDGSNFTLKIRSTKLEDSAMYFCASGQRREGRSSYNEQFFGPGTRLTVL.